The clone carrying this T cell receptor beta chain was recorded once. Its target is not known. The data belong to a study of long-term antiretroviral therapy in people with HIV. Study background: Initial samples were collected about a decade before the 2015 immediate-ART recommendation.

Germline CDR1 is SGHNT and CDR2 is YYREEE (reference sequence). V was pared by 1 base and J by 3 bases, with 6 bases of the junction left unmatched. The CDR3 is made up of 17 amino acids. It was version v3.0 of the immunoSEQ assay that was run at survey level. Produced via immunoSEQ multiplex PCR; TCRdb's table is partial and in-frame only. The sample lists 14,000 or so clones, 80% to 90% seen once, with less than 8.5% in the top ten. Findings and caveats of the study: Repertoire composition at all time points was dominated by clones that had expanded before ART.

This chain links TRBV5-4 with TRBJ2-2; TRBD1 aligns across 10 bases. The sequencing here drew on unsorted PBMCs, taken 0.4 years after starting antiretroviral therapy. This TCR was sampled from a man aged 30 to 45 with HIV. The CDR3 bases are TGTGCCAGCAGCTTGCTGGGGACAGGGGACTACACCGGGGAGCTGTTTTTT. Protein sequence: CASSLLGTGDYTGELFF.